The TCR beta chain described here comes from a study of response to subunit inactivated influenza vaccine. This clonotype occurred a few times. The CDR3 is 15 amino acids. Trimming left V 4 bases short and J 0 bases short, with 9 bases between. Germline CDR1 reads KGHDR; CDR2 reads SFDVKD. TCRdb re-called the RT-PCR reads through MiXCR, storing one row per CDR3 protein. This table has 700,000 to 800,000 distinct CDR3 sequences, around 18% appearing once. This clonotype was sampled from a man aged 45-60 years who received an inactivated influenza vaccine. V is TRBV24-1 and J is TRBJ1-5, with a tentative D call TRBD1 (5 bases). This material consisted of PBMCs from blood, taken around 5 days after vaccination. CDR3 amino acids: CATSEGAFSNQPQHF. The CDR3 nucleotides are TGTGCCACCAGTGAAGGGGCGTTTAGCAATCAGCCCCAGCATTTT.